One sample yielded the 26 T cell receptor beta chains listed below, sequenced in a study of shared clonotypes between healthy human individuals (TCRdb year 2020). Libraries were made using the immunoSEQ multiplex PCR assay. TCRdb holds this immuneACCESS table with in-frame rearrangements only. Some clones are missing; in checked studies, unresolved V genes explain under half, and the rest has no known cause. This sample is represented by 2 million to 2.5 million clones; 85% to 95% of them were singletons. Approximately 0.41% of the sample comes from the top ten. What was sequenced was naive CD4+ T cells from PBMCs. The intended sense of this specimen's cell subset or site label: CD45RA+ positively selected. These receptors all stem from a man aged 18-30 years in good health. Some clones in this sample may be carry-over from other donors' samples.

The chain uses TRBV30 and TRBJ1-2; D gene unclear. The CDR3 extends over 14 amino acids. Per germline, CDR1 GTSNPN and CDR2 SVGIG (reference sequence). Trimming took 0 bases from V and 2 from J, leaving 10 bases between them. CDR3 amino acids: CAWSVSPGNYGYTF. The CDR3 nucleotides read TGTGCCTGGAGTGTTTCCCCAGGAAACTATGGCTACACCTTC.

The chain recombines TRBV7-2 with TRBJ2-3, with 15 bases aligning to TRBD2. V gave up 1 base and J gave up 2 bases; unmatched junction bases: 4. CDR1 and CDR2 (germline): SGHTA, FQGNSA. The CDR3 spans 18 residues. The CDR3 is CASSLGTSGRADTDTQYF. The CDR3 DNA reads TGTGCCAGCAGCTTAGGGACTAGCGGGAGGGCTGACACAGATACGCAGTATTTT. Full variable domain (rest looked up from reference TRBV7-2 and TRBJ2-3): GAGVSQSPSNKVTEKGKDVELRCDPISGHTALYWYRQSLGQGLEFLIYFQGNSAPDKSGLPSDRFSAERTGGSVSTLTIQRTQQEDSAVYLCASSLGTSGRADTDTQYFGPGTRLTVL.

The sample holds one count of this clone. In DNA, the CDR3 is TGTGCCAGCAACGAAGCAGCGGGAGGGGAGACCCAGTACTTC. Amino acids: CASNEAAGGETQYF. The gene calls are TRBV2 and TRBJ2-5; 10 bases agree with TRBD2. CDR1 is SNHLY, CDR2 FYNNEI, per germline. The CDR3 spans 14 residues. V lost 7 bases to trimming and J lost 5 bases; unmatched junction nucleotides: 7.

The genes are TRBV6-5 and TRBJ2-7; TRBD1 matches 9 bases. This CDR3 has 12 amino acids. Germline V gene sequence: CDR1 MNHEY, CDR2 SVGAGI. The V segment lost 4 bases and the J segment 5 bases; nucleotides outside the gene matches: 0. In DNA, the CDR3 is TGTGCCAGCAGTTGGGACAGGGACGAGCAGTACTTC. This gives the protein CASSWDRDEQYF.

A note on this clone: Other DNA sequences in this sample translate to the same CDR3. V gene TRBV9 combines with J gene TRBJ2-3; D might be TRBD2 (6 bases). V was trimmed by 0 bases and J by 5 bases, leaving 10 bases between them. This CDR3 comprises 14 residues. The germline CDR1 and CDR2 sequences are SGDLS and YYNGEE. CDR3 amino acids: CASSVAGAEDTQYF. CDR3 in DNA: TGTGCCAGCAGCGTAGCGGGAGCGGAAGATACGCAGTATTTT.

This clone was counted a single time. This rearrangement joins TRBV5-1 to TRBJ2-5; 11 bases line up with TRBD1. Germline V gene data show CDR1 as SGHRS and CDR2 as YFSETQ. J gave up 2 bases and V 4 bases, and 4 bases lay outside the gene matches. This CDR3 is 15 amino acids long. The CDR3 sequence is CASSLGQGGQETQYF. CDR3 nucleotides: TGCGCCAGCAGCCTGGGACAGGGGGGACAAGAGACCCAGTACTTC.

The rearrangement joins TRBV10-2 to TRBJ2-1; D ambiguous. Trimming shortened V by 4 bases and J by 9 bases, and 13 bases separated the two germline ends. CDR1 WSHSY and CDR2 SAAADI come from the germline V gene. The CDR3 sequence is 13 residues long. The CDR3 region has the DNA TGCGCCAGCAGTGGGGCACGGATGGGTGAGCAGTTCTTC. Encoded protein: CASSGARMGEQFF.

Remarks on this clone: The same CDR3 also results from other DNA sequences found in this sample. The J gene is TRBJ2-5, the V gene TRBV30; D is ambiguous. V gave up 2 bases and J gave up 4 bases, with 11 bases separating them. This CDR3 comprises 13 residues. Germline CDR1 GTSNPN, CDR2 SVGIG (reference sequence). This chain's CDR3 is CAWSPRAGETQYF. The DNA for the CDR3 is TGTGCCTGGAGTCCTCGAGCTGGAGAGACCCAGTACTTC.

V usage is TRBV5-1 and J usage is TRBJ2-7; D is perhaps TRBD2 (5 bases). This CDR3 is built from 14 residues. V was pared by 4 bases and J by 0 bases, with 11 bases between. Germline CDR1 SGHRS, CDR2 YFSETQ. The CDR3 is CASSRPGSSYEQYF. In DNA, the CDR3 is TGCGCCAGCAGCAGGCCTGGGAGCTCCTACGAGCAGTACTTC.

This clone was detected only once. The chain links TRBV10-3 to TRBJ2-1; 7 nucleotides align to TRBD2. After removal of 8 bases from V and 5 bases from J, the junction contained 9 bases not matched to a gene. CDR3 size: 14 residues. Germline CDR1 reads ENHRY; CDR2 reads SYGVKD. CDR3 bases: TGTGCCATCCTGAACGAGCGGGAACACAATGAGCAGTTCTTC. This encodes CAILNEREHNEQFF.

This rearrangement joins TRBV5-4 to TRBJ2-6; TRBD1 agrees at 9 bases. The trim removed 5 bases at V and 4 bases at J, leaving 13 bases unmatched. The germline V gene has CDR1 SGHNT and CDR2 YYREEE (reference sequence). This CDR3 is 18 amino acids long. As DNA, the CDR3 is TGTGCCAGCAGTCTTCCGGGACAGGGACCAGCCGGGGCCAACGTCCTGACTTTC. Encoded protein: CASSLPGQGPAGANVLTF.

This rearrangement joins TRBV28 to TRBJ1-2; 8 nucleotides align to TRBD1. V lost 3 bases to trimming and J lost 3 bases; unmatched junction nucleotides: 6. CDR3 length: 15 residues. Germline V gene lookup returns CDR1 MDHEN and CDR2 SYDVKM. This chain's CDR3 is CASSFRQGADYGYTF. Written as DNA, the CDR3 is TGTGCCAGCAGTTTTCGCCAGGGGGCAGACTATGGCTACACCTTC.

CDR3 residues: CASSLGTGDPYEQFF. For the CDR3, the DNA is TGTGCCAGCAGCTTAGGGACAGGGGATCCTTATGAGCAGTTCTTC. The chain is built from TRBV7-9 and TRBJ2-1; 9 nucleotides line up with TRBD1. The CDR3 extends over 15 amino acids. The V and J ends lost 1 base and 8 bases, in that order; junction bases with no gene match: 6. Germline V gene data show CDR1 as SEHNR and CDR2 as FQNEAQ (reference sequence).

The CDR3 DNA reads TGTGCCAGTACTCAAACAGGGGGAGCTAACTATGGCTACACCTTC. Amino acids: CASTQTGGANYGYTF. The chain recombines TRBV19 with TRBJ1-2, with 8 bases fitting TRBD1. The length of the CDR3 is 15 residues. From germline, CDR1 is LNHDA and CDR2 SQIVND (reference sequence). Trimming cost V 7 bases and J 0 bases; bases outside gene matches: 7.

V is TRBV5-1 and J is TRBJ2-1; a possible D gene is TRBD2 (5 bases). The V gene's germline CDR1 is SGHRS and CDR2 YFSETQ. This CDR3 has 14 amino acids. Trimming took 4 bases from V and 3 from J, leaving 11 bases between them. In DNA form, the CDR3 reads TGCGCCAGCAGCCCCCCGGGGAACTACAATGAGCAGTTCTTC. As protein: CASSPPGNYNEQFF.

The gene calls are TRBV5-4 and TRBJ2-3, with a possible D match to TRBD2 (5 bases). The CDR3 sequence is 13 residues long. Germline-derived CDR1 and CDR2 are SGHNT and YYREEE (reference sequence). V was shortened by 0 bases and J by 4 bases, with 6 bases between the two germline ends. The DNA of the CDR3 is TGTGCCAGCAGCTTGGACGGGGCAGATACGCAGTATTTT. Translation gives CASSLDGADTQYF.

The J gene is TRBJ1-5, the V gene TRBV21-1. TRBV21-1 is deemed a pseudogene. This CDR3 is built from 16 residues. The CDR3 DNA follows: TGTGCCAGCAGCAAATTGGGGGGGAGGACTGGTCAGCCCCAGCATTTT. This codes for CASSKLGGRTGQPQHF.

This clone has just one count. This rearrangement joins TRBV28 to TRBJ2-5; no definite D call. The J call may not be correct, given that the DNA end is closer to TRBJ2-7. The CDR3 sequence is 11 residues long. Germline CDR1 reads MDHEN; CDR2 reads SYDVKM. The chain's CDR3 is CASSYKGEQYF. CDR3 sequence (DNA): TGTGCCAGCAGTTACAAAGGCGAGCAGTACTTC.

This CDR3 reads CASSLGSLTYEQYF. As DNA, the CDR3 is TGTGCCAGCAGCTTGGGAAGTCTGACCTACGAGCAGTACTTC. This chain links TRBV5-4 with TRBJ2-7, with D unresolved. The CDR3 spans 14 residues. Trimming took 0 bases from V and 2 from J, leaving 9 bases between them. Looked up from germline, CDR1 is SGHNT and CDR2 is YYREEE (reference sequence).

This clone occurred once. CDR3: CASSLPGGTNEKLFF. The DNA of the CDR3 is TGCGCCAGCAGCCTCCCCGGGGGAACTAATGAAAAACTGTTTTTT. The gene calls are TRBV4-1 and TRBJ1-4; the D gene is possibly TRBD1 (5 bases). This CDR3 has 15 amino acids. V was shortened by 4 bases and J by 1 base, with 10 bases between the two germline ends. CDR1 is MGHRA, CDR2 YSYEKL, per germline.

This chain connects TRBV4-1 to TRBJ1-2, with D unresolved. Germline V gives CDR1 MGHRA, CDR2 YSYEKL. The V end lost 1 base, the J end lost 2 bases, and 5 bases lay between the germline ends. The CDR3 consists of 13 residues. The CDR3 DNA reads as TGCGCCAGCAGCCAAGCCCCGAACTATGGCTACACCTTC. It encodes CASSQAPNYGYTF.

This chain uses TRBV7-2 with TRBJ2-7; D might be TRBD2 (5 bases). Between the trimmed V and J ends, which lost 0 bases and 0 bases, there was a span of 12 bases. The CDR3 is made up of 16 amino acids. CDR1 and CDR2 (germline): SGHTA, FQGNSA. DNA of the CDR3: TGTGCCAGCAGCTTAGCGGGCTCGGGGAGCTCCTACGAGCAGTACTTC. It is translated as CASSLAGSGSSYEQYF. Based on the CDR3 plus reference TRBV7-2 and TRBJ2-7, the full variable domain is GAGVSQSPSNKVTEKGKDVELRCDPISGHTALYWYRQSLGQGLEFLIYFQGNSAPDKSGLPSDRFSAERTGGSVSTLTIQRTQQEDSAVYLCASSLAGSGSSYEQYFGPGTRLTVT.

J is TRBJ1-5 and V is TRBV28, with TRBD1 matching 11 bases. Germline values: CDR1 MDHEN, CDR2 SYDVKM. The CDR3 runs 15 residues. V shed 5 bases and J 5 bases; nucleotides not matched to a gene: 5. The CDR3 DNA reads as TGTGCCAGCAGTGGGACAGGGGGGTGGGATCAGCCCCAGCATTTT. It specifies CASSGTGGWDQPQHF. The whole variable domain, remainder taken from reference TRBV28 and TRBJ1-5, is DVKVTQSSRYLVKRTGEKVFLECVQDMDHENMFWYRQDPGLGLRLIYFSYDVKMKEKGDIPEGYSVSREKKERFSLILESASTNQTSMYLCASSGTGGWDQPQHFGDGTRLSIL.

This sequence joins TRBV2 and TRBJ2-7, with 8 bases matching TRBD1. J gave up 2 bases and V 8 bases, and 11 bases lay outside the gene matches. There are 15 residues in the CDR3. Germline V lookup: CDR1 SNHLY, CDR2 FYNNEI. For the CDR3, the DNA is TGTGCCAGCGGGGGCCCACAGGGGGATCCCTACGAGCAGTACTTC. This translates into CASGGPQGDPYEQYF.

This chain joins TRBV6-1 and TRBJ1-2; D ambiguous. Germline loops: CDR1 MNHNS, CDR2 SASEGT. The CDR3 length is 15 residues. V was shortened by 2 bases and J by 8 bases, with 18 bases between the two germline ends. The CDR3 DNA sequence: TGTGCCAGCAGTGAACTTTCTATGGTAGTGAGCGGCTACACCTTC. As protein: CASSELSMVVSGYTF.

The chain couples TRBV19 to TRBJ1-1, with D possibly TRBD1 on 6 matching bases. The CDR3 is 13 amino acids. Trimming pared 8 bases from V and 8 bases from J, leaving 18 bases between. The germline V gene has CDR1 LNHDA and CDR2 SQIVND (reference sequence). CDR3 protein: CASSRGGRQEAFF. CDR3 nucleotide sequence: TGTGCCAGTTCCCGAGGGGGACGCCAAGAAGCTTTCTTT.